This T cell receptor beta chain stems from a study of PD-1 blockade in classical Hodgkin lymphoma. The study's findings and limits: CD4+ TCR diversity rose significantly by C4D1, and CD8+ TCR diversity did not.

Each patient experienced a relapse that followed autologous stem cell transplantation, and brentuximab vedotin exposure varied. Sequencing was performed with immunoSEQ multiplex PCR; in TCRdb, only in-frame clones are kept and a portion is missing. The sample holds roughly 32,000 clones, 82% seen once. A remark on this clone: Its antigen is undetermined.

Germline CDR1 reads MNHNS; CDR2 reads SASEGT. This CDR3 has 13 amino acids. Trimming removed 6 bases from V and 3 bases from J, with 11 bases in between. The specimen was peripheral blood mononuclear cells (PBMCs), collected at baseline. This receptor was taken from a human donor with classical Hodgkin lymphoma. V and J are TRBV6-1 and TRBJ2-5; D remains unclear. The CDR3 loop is CASSPRRKETQYF. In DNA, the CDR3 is TGTGCCAGCAGCCCTCGCCGCAAAGAGACCCAGTACTTC.